The present TCR beta chain was sequenced within a study of identical twins. This CDR3 spans 15 amino acids. Trimming removed 0 bases at V and 1 base at J, with 10 bases between. Germline CDR1 and CDR2: DFQATT and SNEGSKA (reference sequence). The sample holds many counts of this clonotype. The antigen remains unidentified. Whole-study findings and limits: Twin-shared out-of-frame alpha sequences showed excess low generation probability.

TCRdb redid the calling of the 5' RACE reads with MiXCR, one entry per CDR3 protein. The sample includes 200,000 or so distinct CDR3 sequences, under 10% of them seen just once. This sample also appeared in a second study, on yellow fever vaccine responses in identical twins.

The J gene is TRBJ2-1, the V gene TRBV20-1; a weak D match, TRBD2 (6 bases). Sequences were obtained from memory (CD45RO+) T cells sorted from blood. The origin of this receptor is a woman between 18 and 30 years old in good health. The CDR3 sequence: CSARDIRESYNEQFF. CDR3 nucleotides: TGCAGTGCTAGAGATATCCGGGAGTCCTACAATGAGCAGTTCTTC.